The 9 T cell receptor beta chains reported below all come from one sample, sequenced in a study of T cells in localized non-small cell lung cancer. Profiled with immunoSEQ multiplex PCR; TCRdb holds only in-frame clones, not every one. The profile covers 34,000 or so clones, with roughly 93% appearing a single time and approximately 7.9% taken by the ten largest. The specimen was peripheral blood, collected before any cancer treatment. Receptor source: a female donor older than 55 with stage I lung adenocarcinoma.

The rearrangement uses TRBV7-8 and TRBJ1-5; D gene unclear. CDR3 length: 15 residues. Trimming took off 5 bases at V and 4 bases at J, with 15 bases between the two ends. The germline V gene has CDR1 SGHVS and CDR2 FQNEAQ. The CDR3 coding sequence is TGTGCCAGCAGCCCCAGTTCTGGTGGAAATCAGCCCCAGCATTTT. Amino acid sequence: CASSPSSGGNQPQHF.

The V gene is TRBV18, the J gene TRBJ2-3, with a tentative D call TRBD1 (5 bases). Germline lookup yields CDR1 KGHSH and CDR2 LQKENI. This CDR3 has 12 amino acids. V lost 8 bases and J lost 0, with 6 bases in between. Written as DNA, the CDR3 is TGTGCCAGCCAGGGAAGCACAGATACGCAGTATTTT. Translating it yields CASQGSTDTQYF.

The table lists this clone with a few counts. The V and J genes are TRBV6-4 and TRBJ2-2; a possible D gene is TRBD2 (5 bases). This CDR3 region has 15 residues. The germline V gene encodes CDR1 MRHNA and CDR2 SNTAGT. Trimming removed 3 bases at V and 5 bases at J, with 13 bases between. CDR3 protein: CASSERVMSTGELFF. CDR3 nucleotides: TGTGCCAGCAGTGAGAGGGTGATGTCTACCGGGGAGCTGTTTTTT.

The rearrangement links TRBV29-1 to TRBJ1-1; 10 bases are a match to TRBD1. The germline V gene encodes CDR1 SQVTM and CDR2 ANQGSEA. The CDR3 is 15 residues long. With 5 bases clipped from V and 2 bases from J, the junction kept 8 bases outside the gene matches. The CDR3 region has the DNA TGCAGCGTTCCGGGACAGGGGTTACTCAACACTGAAGCTTTCTTT. This codes for CSVPGQGLLNTEAFF.

CDR3 sequence: CAISEASGNTIYF. The CDR3 DNA reads TGTGCCATCAGTGAAGCCTCTGGAAACACCATATATTTT. The J gene is TRBJ1-3, the V gene TRBV10-3; no reliable D call. In germline, CDR1 is ENHRY, CDR2 SYGVKD. The ends were cut back, 3 bases at V and 0 bases at J, with 3 bases in the middle. The CDR3 is 13 residues long.

This clone was seen just once. V usage is TRBV7-8 and J usage is TRBJ1-5; no firm D call. The CDR3 has 13 amino acids. Germline V lookup: CDR1 SGHVS, CDR2 FQNEAQ. The ends were cut back, 4 bases at V and 4 bases at J, with 8 bases in the middle. DNA for the CDR3: TGTGCCAGCAGCTCTGGACGAAATCAGCCCCAGCATTTT. It specifies CASSSGRNQPQHF.

The J gene is TRBJ2-4, the V gene TRBV28, with unresolved D. CDR1 MDHEN and CDR2 SYDVKM come from the germline V gene. The CDR3 sequence is 12 residues long. The ends were cut back, 7 bases at V and 3 bases at J, with 7 bases in the middle. The CDR3 nucleotides are TGTGCCAGCAAGGGCGACAAAAACATTCAGTACTTC. Encoded protein: CASKGDKNIQYF.

The rearrangement joins TRBV19 to TRBJ2-1; D perhaps matches TRBD1 (6 bases). Germline V gene sequence: CDR1 LNHDA, CDR2 SQIVND (reference sequence). Trimming took off 1 base at V and 7 bases at J, with 29 bases between the two ends. The CDR3 is made up of 20 amino acids. This chain's CDR3 is CASSIGGTRSLTLIGNEQFF. The CDR3 DNA is TGTGCCAGTAGTATAGGTGGGACACGGTCCTTGACATTGATAGGGAATGAGCAGTTCTTC. Drawing the rest from reference TRBV19 and TRBJ2-1, the complete variable domain is DGGITQSPKYLFRKEGQNVTLSCEQNLNHDAMYWYRQDPGQGLRLIYYSQIVNDFQKGDIAEGYSVSREKKESFPLTVTSAQKNPTAFYLCASSIGGTRSLTLIGNEQFFGPGTRLTVL.

The chain recombines TRBV19 with TRBJ1-1; D remains ambiguous. The CDR3 runs to 15 residues. Trimming removed 0 bases from V and 0 bases from J, with 8 bases in between. CDR1 and CDR2 from the germline V gene are LNHDA and SQIVND (reference sequence). DNA for the CDR3: TGTGCCAGTAGTATAGAGGGCAGAATGAACACTGAAGCTTTCTTT. As protein: CASSIEGRMNTEAFF.